This T cell receptor beta chain was documented in a study of human T cells and chemical hapten exposure. Overall study: Weekly scalp doses of diphenylcyclopropenone were given to patients during the roughly 23-week study. Findings and caveats of the study: No change in TCRs above 1 in 1000 frequency was produced by DPC sensitization. More PT1 expanded TCRs went with higher patch test scores.

With regard to this clonotype: Its antigen is unidentified.

Each CDR3 protein gets one entry after TCRdb re-called the RACE reads with MiXCR. Here the sample spans 300,000 to 400,000 distinct CDR3 sequences, around 7% being singletons. Trimming pared 3 bases from V and 6 bases from J, leaving 7 bases between. The CDR3 is 11 amino acids. Germline-derived CDR1 and CDR2 are SQVTM and ANQGSEA. Time point meaning: patch test 1, 2 weeks after DPC sensitization. Specified treatment: therapeutic diphenylcyclopropenone sensitization with weekly scalp DPC. Someone pulled total RNA out of unfractionated whole blood. The chain couples TRBV29-1 to TRBJ2-3, with D perhaps matching TRBD1 or TRBD2 (5 bases each). The sequencing here drew on whole blood, taken in connection with sensitization to the hapten diphenylcyclopropenone (DPC). The receptor comes from a woman younger than 35 with alopecia areata. Some clones in this sample may be carry-over from other donors' samples. The CDR3 sequence is CSVDREDTQYF. CDR3 DNA: TGCAGCGTTGACAGGGAGGATACGCAGTATTTT.